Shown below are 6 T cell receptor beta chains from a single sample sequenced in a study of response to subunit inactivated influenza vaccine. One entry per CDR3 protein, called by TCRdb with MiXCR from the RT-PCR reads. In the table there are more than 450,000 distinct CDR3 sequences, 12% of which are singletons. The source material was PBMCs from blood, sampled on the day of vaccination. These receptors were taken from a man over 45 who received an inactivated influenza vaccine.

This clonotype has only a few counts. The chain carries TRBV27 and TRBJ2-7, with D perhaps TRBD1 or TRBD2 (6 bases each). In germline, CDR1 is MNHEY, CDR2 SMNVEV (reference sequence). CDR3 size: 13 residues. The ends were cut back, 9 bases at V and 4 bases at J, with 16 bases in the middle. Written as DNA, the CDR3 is TGTGCCAGTGGAGGGGGAAGGGGTTACGAGCAGTACTTC. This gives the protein CASGGGRGYEQYF.

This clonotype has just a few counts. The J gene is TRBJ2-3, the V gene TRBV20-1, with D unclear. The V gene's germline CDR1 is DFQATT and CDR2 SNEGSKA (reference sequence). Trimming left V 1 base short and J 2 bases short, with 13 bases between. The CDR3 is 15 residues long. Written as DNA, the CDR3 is TGCAGTGCTAGAGGCAAAGAAACTTACACAGATACGCAGTATTTT. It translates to CSARGKETYTDTQYF.

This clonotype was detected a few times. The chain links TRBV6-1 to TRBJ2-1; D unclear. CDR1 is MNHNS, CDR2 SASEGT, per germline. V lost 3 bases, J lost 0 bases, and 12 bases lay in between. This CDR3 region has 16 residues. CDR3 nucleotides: TGTGCCAGCAGTGACCACCGTAGTTACTCCTACAATGAGCAGTTCTTC. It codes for CASSDHRSYSYNEQFF.

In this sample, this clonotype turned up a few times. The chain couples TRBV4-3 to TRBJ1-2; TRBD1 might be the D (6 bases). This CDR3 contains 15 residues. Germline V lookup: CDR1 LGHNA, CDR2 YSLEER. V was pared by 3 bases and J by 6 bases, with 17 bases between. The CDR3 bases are TGCGCCAGCAGCCAGACAGGTTTTGTTAGGGATGGCTACACCTTC. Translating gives CASSQTGFVRDGYTF.

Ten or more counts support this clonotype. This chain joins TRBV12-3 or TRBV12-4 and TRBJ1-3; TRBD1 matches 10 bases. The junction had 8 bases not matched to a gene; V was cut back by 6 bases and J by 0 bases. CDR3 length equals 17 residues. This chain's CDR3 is CASSLRGTGASGNTIYF. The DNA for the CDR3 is TGTGCCAGCAGCCTCAGGGGGACAGGGGCCTCTGGAAACACCATATATTTT.

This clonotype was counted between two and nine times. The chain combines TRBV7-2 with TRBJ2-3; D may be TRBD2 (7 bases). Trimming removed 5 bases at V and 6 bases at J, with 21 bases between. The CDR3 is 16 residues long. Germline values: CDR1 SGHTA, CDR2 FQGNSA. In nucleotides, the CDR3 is TGTGCCAGCAGCGAAGGACAGCGGGGACGCCCCGATACGCAGTATTTT. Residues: CASSEGQRGRPDTQYF.